Presented here are 25 T cell receptor beta chains from one specimen sequenced in a study of radiotherapy plus CTLA-4 blockade in lung cancer. TCRdb's table, derived via immunoSEQ multiplex PCR, lists solely in-frame clones and lacks some. The data show 110,000 or so clones, about four fifths seen once. Sample: peripheral blood, taken from a patient treated with radiotherapy plus ipilimumab. These TCRs come from a human donor with non-small cell lung cancer who had a partial response to radiotherapy plus ipilimumab.

This clone has only one observation. The CDR3 nucleotides are TGCGCCAGCAGCCTAGGGGTCCTAGCGGGAGCAGATACGCAGTATTTT. Its protein is CASSLGVLAGADTQYF. The V call is TRBV5-1, the J call TRBJ2-3; 10 bases are a match to TRBD2. V trimming: 4 bases; J trimming: 4 bases; junction bases outside the gene matches: 9. The CDR3 extends over 16 amino acids. Germline V gene data show CDR1 as SGHRS and CDR2 as YFSETQ.

The CDR3 bases are TGTGCCAGCTCACCAACCAGGCAGGTTGGGACCCAGTACTTC. Amino acid sequence: CASSPTRQVGTQYF. The gene calls are TRBV18 and TRBJ2-5; no firm D call. V was shortened by 2 bases and J by 7 bases, with 14 bases between the two germline ends. The CDR3 loop spans 14 amino acids. Germline CDR1 KGHSH, CDR2 LQKENI.

The DNA for the CDR3 is TGCGCCAGCAGCAACGGACAGGTGGACTATGGCTACACCTTC. Protein product: CASSNGQVDYGYTF. The chain has TRBV5-1 and TRBJ1-2, with 7 bases aligning to TRBD1. The junction had 6 bases not matched to a gene; V was cut back by 4 bases and J by 3 bases. Germline loops: CDR1 SGHRS, CDR2 YFSETQ. This CDR3 comprises 14 residues.

The chain joins TRBV9 to TRBJ2-3; D is undetermined. The V gene lost 2 bases and the J gene lost 0 bases, with 13 bases spanning the gap. Germline CDR1 SGDLS, CDR2 YYNGEE. The CDR3 is made up of 16 amino acids. The chain's CDR3 is CASSVLLERSTDTQYF. CDR3 bases: TGTGCCAGCAGCGTCCTGTTGGAGCGTAGCACAGATACGCAGTATTTT.

V usage is TRBV6-1 and J usage is TRBJ1-6; no clear D gene. The CDR3 covers 14 residues. V lost 4 bases, J lost 8 bases, and 12 bases lay in between. Per germline, CDR1 MNHNS and CDR2 SASEGT. The CDR3 sequence: CASSVGRFDSPLHF. CDR3 bases: TGTGCCAGCAGTGTAGGGAGGTTTGATTCACCCCTCCACTTT.

The chain recombines TRBV6-1 with TRBJ2-5, with a weak D call TRBD1 (6 bases). The germline V gene encodes CDR1 MNHNS and CDR2 SASEGT. The CDR3 is 13 residues long. V gave up 8 bases and J gave up 5 bases, with 15 bases separating them. The CDR3 coding sequence is TGTGCCAGCCGGGCAGGGGTTGGGGAGACCCAGTACTTC. Residues: CASRAGVGETQYF.

The chain combines TRBV19 with TRBJ1-1; possibly TRBD1 for D (6 bases). Germline CDR1 reads LNHDA; CDR2 reads SQIVND (reference sequence). Trimming removed 4 bases at V and 3 bases at J, with 15 bases between. The CDR3 is made up of 15 amino acids. The CDR3 nucleotides read TGTGCCAGTAGTAGCACCAGGGGCCGGGACACTGAAGCTTTCTTT. Translated, it gives CASSSTRGRDTEAFF.

The V call is TRBV10-1, the J call TRBJ1-4; no clear D. Germline V CDR1 and CDR2: WNHNN, SYGVQD (reference sequence). This CDR3 spans 13 amino acids. V gave up 5 bases and J gave up 10 bases, with 14 bases separating them. The CDR3 DNA sequence: TGCGCCAGCAGTTTGAACTTTGAACGAAAACTGTTTTTT. Encoded protein: CASSLNFERKLFF.

The chain carries TRBV6-5 and TRBJ2-1; D is uncertain. Per the germline V gene, CDR1 is MNHEY and CDR2 is SVGAGI. The CDR3 runs 9 residues. Trimming took off 6 bases at V and 12 bases at J, with 6 bases between the two ends. CDR3 DNA sequence: TGTGCCAGCAGCCCGAGGCAGTTCTTC. It specifies CASSPRQFF.

J is TRBJ1-5 and V is TRBV28; 9 nucleotides align to TRBD1. Germline V lookup: CDR1 MDHEN, CDR2 SYDVKM. The junction had 1 base not matched to a gene; V was cut back by 4 bases and J by 0 bases. The CDR3 runs 15 residues. The CDR3 bases are TGTGCCAGCAGTTGGGACAGGGATAGCAATCAGCCCCAGCATTTT. Protein sequence: CASSWDRDSNQPQHF. The variable domain in full, with the rest retrieved from reference TRBV28 and TRBJ1-5, is DVKVTQSSRYLVKRTGEKVFLECVQDMDHENMFWYRQDPGLGLRLIYFSYDVKMKEKGDIPEGYSVSREKKERFSLILESASTNQTSMYLCASSWDRDSNQPQHFGDGTRLSIL.

The V gene is TRBV18, the J gene TRBJ2-1; 9 nucleotides match TRBD1. Germline V gives CDR1 KGHSH, CDR2 LQKENI. After removal of 2 bases from V and 6 bases from J, the junction contained 14 bases not matched to a gene. The CDR3 extends over 18 amino acids. The CDR3 coding sequence is TGTGCCAGCTCACCAAGTCTTATGTGGGGACAGGGTGGCAATGAGCAGTTCTTC. Residues: CASSPSLMWGQGGNEQFF.

This chain joins TRBV9 and TRBJ1-2; perhaps TRBD1 as D (6 bases). This CDR3 comprises 15 residues. Germline values: CDR1 SGDLS, CDR2 YYNGEE. Trimming took 0 bases from V and 5 from J, leaving 14 bases between them. The DNA for the CDR3 is TGTGCCAGCAGCGTAGATGTGGGGGCGGGTTATGGCTACACCTTC. Translating gives CASSVDVGAGYGYTF.

The count of this clone is one. The chain joins TRBV6-7 to TRBJ2-5, with 11 bases matching TRBD1. TRBV6-7 falls under the ORF class, with uncertain function. This CDR3 contains 17 residues. The trim removed 5 bases at V and 2 bases at J, leaving 10 bases unmatched. In DNA form, the CDR3 reads TGTGCCAGCAGTCCCCCGGCCGGGACAGGGGGACAAGAGACCCAGTACTTC. Its translation is CASSPPAGTGGQETQYF.

The rearrangement joins TRBV7-2 to TRBJ1-1; 7 nucleotides match TRBD1. The CDR3 covers 14 residues. The V segment lost 5 bases and the J segment 8 bases; nucleotides outside the gene matches: 11. From germline, CDR1 is SGHTA and CDR2 FQGNSA. The CDR3 reads CASSRDSMIWEAFF. CDR3 sequence (DNA): TGTGCCAGCAGCCGGGACAGTATGATCTGGGAAGCTTTCTTT.

The genes are TRBV6-5 and TRBJ1-5; D perhaps matches TRBD1 (5 bases). This CDR3 has 15 residues. V lost 6 bases and J lost 3, with 15 bases in between. Per germline, CDR1 MNHEY and CDR2 SVGAGI. This CDR3 reads CASSHREGLNQPQHF. Written as DNA, the CDR3 is TGTGCCAGCAGCCATAGAGAGGGACTCAATCAGCCCCAGCATTTT.

In the case of this clone: Other DNA sequences from this sample encode an identical CDR3 as well. This chain uses TRBV28 with TRBJ2-7; TRBD2 matches 9 bases. There are 15 residues in the CDR3. Trimming at V came to 3 bases and at J to 0 bases, leaving 3 bases not matched to a gene. Germline CDR1 is MDHEN and CDR2 is SYDVKM. This chain's CDR3 is CASSFSGRSSYEQYF. The DNA of the CDR3 is TGTGCCAGCAGTTTCAGCGGGAGGAGCTCCTACGAGCAGTACTTC.

V is TRBV5-1 and J is TRBJ1-2, with D possibly matching TRBD1 (5 bases). V lost 1 base and J lost 0, with 10 bases in between. The CDR3 extends over 15 amino acids. Germline loops: CDR1 SGHRS, CDR2 YFSETQ. This chain's CDR3 is CASSLSGGANYGYTF. In DNA, the CDR3 is TGCGCCAGCAGCTTGAGTGGGGGGGCTAACTATGGCTACACCTTC. Supplemented by reference TRBV5-1 and TRBJ1-2, the full variable domain reads KAGVTQTPRYLIKTRGQQVTLSCSPISGHRSVSWYQQTPGQGLQFLFEYFSETQRNKGNFPGRFSGRQFSNSRSEMNVSTLELGDSALYLCASSLSGGANYGYTFGSGTRLTVV.

This clone was picked up a small number of times. The gene calls are TRBV5-1 and TRBJ2-1; 11 positions match TRBD2. Germline assignment: CDR1 SGHRS and CDR2 YFSETQ. Losses at the gene ends were 2 bases for V and 3 bases for J; bases not matched to a gene: 4. The CDR3 is 16 amino acids. This CDR3 is CASSFVGTSGYNEQFF. The DNA of the CDR3 is TGCGCCAGCAGCTTTGTCGGGACTAGCGGCTACAATGAGCAGTTCTTC.

The J gene is TRBJ2-3, the V gene TRBV30; weak D call: TRBD2 (5 bases). The V end was cut by 3 bases, the J end by 0 bases, with 16 bases between. The CDR3 runs to 16 residues. Germline lookup yields CDR1 GTSNPN and CDR2 SVGIG (reference sequence). The CDR3 loop reads CAWSLFVGGSTDTQYF. CDR3 sequence (DNA): TGTGCCTGGAGCCTGTTCGTCGGCGGGAGCACAGATACGCAGTATTTT.

In DNA, the CDR3 is TGTGCCAGCAGTGAAGATGCAACATATGGCTACACCTTC. Its protein is CASSEDATYGYTF. This sequence joins TRBV2 and TRBJ1-2; the D is unclear. CDR3 size: 13 residues. V lost 1 base and J lost 5, with 8 bases in between. Per the germline V gene, CDR1 is SNHLY and CDR2 is FYNNEI.

V and J are TRBV15 and TRBJ1-1, with D unresolved. Germline values: CDR1 LNHNV, CDR2 YYDKDF (reference sequence). The V end was cut by 1 base, the J end by 7 bases, with 13 bases between. The CDR3 is 14 residues long. CDR3 protein: CATSRGGDLGEAFF. CDR3 coding DNA: TGTGCCACCAGCAGAGGCGGTGATTTGGGTGAAGCTTTCTTT.

The chain recombines TRBV6-1 with TRBJ1-1; D is perhaps TRBD1 (6 bases). The CDR3 is 14 residues long. Germline values: CDR1 MNHNS, CDR2 SASEGT. V was shortened by 2 bases and J by 8 bases, with 15 bases between the two germline ends. CDR3 coding DNA: TGTGCCAGCAGTGAAATGATTATTCAGGGGGAAGCTTTCTTT. Amino acids: CASSEMIIQGEAFF.

This clone showed up just once. The rearrangement uses TRBV30 and TRBJ2-5, with D maybe TRBD2 (5 bases). The CDR3 runs to 12 residues. Germline values: CDR1 GTSNPN, CDR2 SVGIG (reference sequence). CDR3 in DNA: TGTGCTCGAGGGTTCGGGAAAGAGACCCAGTACTTC. Protein: CARGFGKETQYF.

This rearrangement joins TRBV19 to TRBJ1-5; D gene uncertain. V was clipped by 1 base and J by 4 bases, with 8 bases between them. Germline V gene data show CDR1 as LNHDA and CDR2 as SQIVND (reference sequence). The CDR3 runs 14 residues. In DNA form, the CDR3 reads TGTGCCAGTAGTATAGGCCAGATTAATCAGCCCCAGCATTTT. Its protein is CASSIGQINQPQHF.

V is TRBV18 and J is TRBJ2-3; 9 bases align to TRBD1. Germline CDR1 is KGHSH and CDR2 is LQKENI. V lost 6 bases, J lost 4 bases, and 8 bases stayed unmatched. The CDR3 covers 15 residues. CDR3 nucleotides: TGTGCCAGCTCGCGGGACAGGGTCGGTTCAGATACGCAGTATTTT. It encodes CASSRDRVGSDTQYF.